This record concerns one T cell receptor (beta chain) sequence. V trimming: 8 bases; J trimming: 7 bases; junction bases outside the gene matches: 8. From germline, CDR1 is LGHDT and CDR2 YNNKEL (reference sequence). The CDR3 is 14 residues long. TCRdb's table, derived via immunoSEQ multiplex PCR, lists solely in-frame clones and lacks some. The sample has fewer than 200,000 clones, roughly 90% seen once. This specimen comes from a study of control samples from healthy donors and cancer patients. Sample: blood. This receptor was taken from a woman between 50 and 59 years old in good health. J is TRBJ1-4 and V is TRBV3-1 (or the pseudogene TRBV3-2); 9 bases match TRBD1. CDR3 coding DNA: TGTGCCAGCTCGACGGACAGGGGAGCTGAAAAACTGTTTTTT. This sequence encodes CASSTDRGAEKLFF.